A selection of T cell receptor beta chains follows, all from one sample in a study of blood T cell repertoires in COVID-19. Sequenced by immunoSEQ multiplex PCR; TCRdb stores in-frame clones only, minus some. The table includes some 72,000 clones, approximately 90% detected once. The sequenced sample was peripheral blood. The receptors shown here come from a man aged 55 to 70 with acute or convalescent COVID-19. Both conserved end residues are part of each CDR3. The D gene is left open where the match is weak. Only some rows state a clone size, as once, few, many or a class for expanded clones.

clone_size | d_call | j_call | v_call | cdr3_aa | cdr3_nt
. | . | TRBJ2-7 | TRBV9 | CASSVGEAYEQYF | TGTGCCAGCAGCGTAGGGGAGGCTTACGAGCAGTACTTC
few | . | TRBJ2-7 | TRBV4-1 | CASSQDTGLGSYEQYF | TGCGCCAGCAGCCAAGACACGGGATTAGGCTCCTACGAGCAGTACTTC
. | . | TRBJ1-3 | TRBV6-5 | CASKNTGSGNTIYF | TGTGCCAGCAAGAATACCGGCTCTGGAAACACCATATATTTT
. | . | TRBJ1-2 | TRBV29-1 | CSVVVGSYGYTF | TGCAGCGTTGTAGTGGGGAGCTATGGCTACACCTTC
. | TRBD1 | TRBJ2-1 | TRBV9 | CASSTTGNNEQFF | TGTGCCAGCAGCACGACAGGGAACAATGAGCAGTTCTTC
. | . | TRBJ1-2 | TRBV27 | CASSSPTGFGGYTF | TGTGCCAGCAGTTCACCTACAGGGTTTGGAGGCTACACCTTC
. | . | TRBJ1-1 | TRBV7-9 | CASSPQGNTEAFF | TGTGCCAGCAGCCCACAGGGGAACACTGAAGCTTTCTTT
. | . | TRBJ1-6 | TRBV5-1 | CASSLGRPPSPLHF | TGCGCCAGCAGCTTGGGGAGACCTCCCTCACCCCTCCACTTT
. | . | TRBJ1-1 | TRBV18 | CASSQYVITGIPEAFF | TGTGCCAGCTCACAGTATGTAATTACAGGGATCCCTGAAGCTTTCTTT
once | TRBD1 | TRBJ1-5 | TRBV24-1 | CATSGTGDQPQHF | TGTGCCACCAGTGGGACAGGGGATCAGCCCCAGCATTTT
. | TRBD1 | TRBJ1-1 | TRBV5-1 | CASSLRQGDSEAFF | TGCGCCAGCAGCTTGCGACAGGGAGATTCTGAAGCTTTCTTT
. | . | TRBJ1-1 | TRBV25-1 | CASQGRGGRMNEAFF | TGTGCTTCCCAGGGGAGGGGTGGTAGGATGAATGAAGCTTTCTTT
. | . | TRBJ1-1 | TRBV4-2 | CASSHIERGGTEAFF | TGTGCCAGCAGCCATATAGAGAGGGGGGGCACTGAAGCTTTCTTT
. | TRBD2 | TRBJ2-7 | TRBV5-1 | CASSLREPAGESSYEQYF | TGCGCCAGCAGCTTGAGAGAACCAGCGGGAGAAAGCTCCTACGAGCAGTACTTC
. | . | TRBJ1-5 | TRBV6-5 | CASSASDSHNQPQHF | TGTGCCAGCAGCGCTTCGGACAGTCACAATCAGCCCCAGCATTTT
. | TRBD1 | TRBJ1-1 | TRBV19 | CASSIGDRGREAFF | TGTGCCAGTAGTATCGGGGACAGGGGGCGTGAAGCTTTCTTT
. | TRBD1 | TRBJ1-6 | TRBV19 | CASSIRQGSSYNSPLHF | TGTGCCAGTAGTATAAGACAGGGGAGCTCCTATAATTCACCCCTCCACTTT
. | . | TRBJ2-7 | TRBV19 | CASSIASAYYEQYF | TGTGCCAGTAGTATTGCTAGCGCCTACTACGAGCAGTACTTC
. | TRBD1 | TRBJ2-7 | TRBV5-1 | CASSPTPGQGNSYEQYF | TGCGCCAGCAGCCCCACTCCGGGACAGGGGAATTCCTACGAGCAGTACTTC
. | TRBD1 | TRBJ2-7 | TRBV4-1 | CASSQDAGGASYEQYF | TGCGCCAGCAGCCAAGATGCAGGGGGCGCGTCCTACGAGCAGTACTTC
. | TRBD2 | TRBJ2-3 | TRBV2 | CASSVWTSGGATTQYF | TGTGCCAGCAGTGTGTGGACTAGCGGGGGGGCGACTACGCAGTATTTT
few | . | TRBJ1-1 | TRBV7-8 | CASSDRRQTNTEAFF | TGTGCCAGCAGCGACAGAAGACAGACGAACACTGAAGCTTTCTTT
. | . | TRBJ1-4 | TRBV12-5 | CASGLIGGSEKLFF | TGTGCTAGTGGTTTGATAGGGGGTAGTGAAAAACTGTTTTTT
. | . | TRBJ2-5 | TRBV6-5 | CASSLDRTQETQYF | TGTGCCAGCAGTCTCGACAGGACTCAAGAGACCCAGTACTTC
once | TRBD2 | TRBJ2-3 | TRBV30 | CAWRNGLAVSTDTQYF | TGTGCCTGGAGAAATGGACTAGCGGTTAGCACAGATACGCAGTATTTT
. | . | TRBJ1-2 | TRBV11-2 | CASSLAFSDYGYTF | TGTGCCAGCAGCTTAGCGTTCAGCGACTATGGCTACACCTTC
. | TRBD1 | TRBJ2-1 | TRBV9 | CASSVAQGAGDEQFF | TGTGCCAGCAGCGTAGCACAGGGGGCAGGGGATGAGCAGTTCTTC
. | TRBD1 | TRBJ2-1 | TRBV18 | CASSPDRGLYEQFF | TGTGCCAGCTCACCGGACAGGGGGCTCTATGAGCAGTTCTTC
few | TRBD1 | TRBJ2-3 | TRBV10-3 | CAIRGQGEYTQYF | TGTGCCATCAGGGGACAGGGAGAATATACGCAGTATTTT
. | TRBD1 | TRBJ2-7 | TRBV7-7 | CASSLIQGGEQYF | TGTGCCAGCAGCCTAATACAGGGGGGCGAGCAGTACTTC
. | . | TRBJ1-4 | TRBV2 | CASSAQGRGEKLFF | TGTGCCAGCAGCGCGCAGGGCAGGGGTGAAAAACTGTTTTTT
. | . | TRBJ1-2 | TRBV27 | CASSPGSYGYTF | TGTGCCAGCAGTCCGGGGTCCTATGGCTACACCTTC
once | TRBD1 | TRBJ1-1 | TRBV7-9 | CASSLHPGQGEAFF | TGTGCCAGCAGCTTACACCCGGGACAGGGAGAAGCTTTCTTT
. | TRBD1 | TRBJ1-2 | TRBV5-1 | CASSPGQGGYSLHGYTF | TGCGCCAGCAGTCCTGGACAGGGAGGGTATAGTCTGCATGGCTACACCTTC
. | TRBD1 | TRBJ2-1 | TRBV9 | CASSVGADREFFNEQFF | TGTGCCAGCAGCGTAGGGGCCGACAGGGAATTCTTCAATGAGCAGTTCTTC
. | TRBD1 | TRBJ1-4 | TRBV5-1 | CASSPGDRGGEEKLFF | TGCGCCAGCAGCCCCGGAGACAGGGGAGGAGAAGAAAAACTGTTTTTT
. | . | TRBJ1-5 | TRBV15 | CATSRESRGNNQPQHF | TGTGCCACCAGCAGAGAGTCCCGGGGTAACAATCAGCCCCAGCATTTT